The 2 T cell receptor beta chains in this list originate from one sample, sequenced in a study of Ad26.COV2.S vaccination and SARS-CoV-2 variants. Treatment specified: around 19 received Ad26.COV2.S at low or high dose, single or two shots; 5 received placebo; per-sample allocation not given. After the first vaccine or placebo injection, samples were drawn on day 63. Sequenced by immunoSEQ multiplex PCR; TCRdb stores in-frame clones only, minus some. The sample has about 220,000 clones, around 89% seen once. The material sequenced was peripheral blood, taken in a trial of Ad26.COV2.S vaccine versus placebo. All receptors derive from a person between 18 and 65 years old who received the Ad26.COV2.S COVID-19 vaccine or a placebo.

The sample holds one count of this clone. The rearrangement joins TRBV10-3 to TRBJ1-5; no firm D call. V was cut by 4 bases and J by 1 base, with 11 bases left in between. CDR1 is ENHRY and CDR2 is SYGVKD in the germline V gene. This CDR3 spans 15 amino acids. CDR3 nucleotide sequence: TGTGCCATCAGTGTCGGAGAACACAGCAATCAGCCCCAGCATTTT. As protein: CAISVGEHSNQPQHF.

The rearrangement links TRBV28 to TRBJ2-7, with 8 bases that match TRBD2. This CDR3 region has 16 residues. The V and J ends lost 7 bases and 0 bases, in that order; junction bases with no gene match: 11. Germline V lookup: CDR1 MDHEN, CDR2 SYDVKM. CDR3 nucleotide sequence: TGTGCCAGCAAGCAATCCGGGGGGGCCAACTCCTACGAGCAGTACTTC. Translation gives CASKQSGGANSYEQYF.